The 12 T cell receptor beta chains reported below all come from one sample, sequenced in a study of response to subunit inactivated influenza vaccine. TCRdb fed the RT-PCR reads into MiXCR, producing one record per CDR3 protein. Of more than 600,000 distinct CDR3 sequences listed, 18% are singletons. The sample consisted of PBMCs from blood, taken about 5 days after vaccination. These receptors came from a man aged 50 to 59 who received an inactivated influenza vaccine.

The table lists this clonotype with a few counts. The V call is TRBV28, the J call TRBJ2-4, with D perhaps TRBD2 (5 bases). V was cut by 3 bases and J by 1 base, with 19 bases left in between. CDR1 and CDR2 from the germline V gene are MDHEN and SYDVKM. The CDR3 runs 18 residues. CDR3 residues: CASSFFPRASPAKNIQYF. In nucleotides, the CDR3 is TGTGCCAGCAGTTTTTTTCCGCGGGCCTCCCCGGCCAAAAACATTCAGTACTTC.

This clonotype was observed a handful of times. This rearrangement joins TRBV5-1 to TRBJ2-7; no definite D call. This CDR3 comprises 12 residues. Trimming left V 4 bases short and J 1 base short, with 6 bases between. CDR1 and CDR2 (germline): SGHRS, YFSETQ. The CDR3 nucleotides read TGCGCCAGCAGCGAAGAATCCTACGAGCAGTACTTC. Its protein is CASSEESYEQYF.

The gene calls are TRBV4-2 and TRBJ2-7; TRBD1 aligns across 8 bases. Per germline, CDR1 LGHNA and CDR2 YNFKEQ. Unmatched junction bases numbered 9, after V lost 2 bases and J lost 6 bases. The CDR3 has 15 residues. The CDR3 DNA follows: TGTGCCAGCAGCCAAAAACAGGGGGACGGCGGCGAGCAGTACTTC. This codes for CASSQKQGDGGEQYF.

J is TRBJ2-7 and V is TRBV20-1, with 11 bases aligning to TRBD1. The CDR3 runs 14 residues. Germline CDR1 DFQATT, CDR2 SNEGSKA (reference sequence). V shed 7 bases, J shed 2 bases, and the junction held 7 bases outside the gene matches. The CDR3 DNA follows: TGCAGTGTCACACCGGGACAGGGGGCCTACGAGCAGTACTTC. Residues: CSVTPGQGAYEQYF.

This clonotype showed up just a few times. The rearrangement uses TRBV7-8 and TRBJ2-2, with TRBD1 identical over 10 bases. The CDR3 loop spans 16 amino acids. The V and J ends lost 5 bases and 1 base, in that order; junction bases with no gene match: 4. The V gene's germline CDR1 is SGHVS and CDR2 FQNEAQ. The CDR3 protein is CASSQRTGGNTGELFF. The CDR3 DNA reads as TGTGCCAGCAGCCAGAGGACAGGGGGGAACACCGGGGAGCTGTTTTTT.

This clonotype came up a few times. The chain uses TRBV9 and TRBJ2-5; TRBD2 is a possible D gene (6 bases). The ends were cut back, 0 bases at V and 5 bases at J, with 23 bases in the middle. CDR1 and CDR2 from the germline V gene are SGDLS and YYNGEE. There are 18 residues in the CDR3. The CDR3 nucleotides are TGTGCCAGCAGCGTAGGAGGAGGTGGGGCGGGAATGGCGGAGACCCAGTACTTC. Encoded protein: CASSVGGGGAGMAETQYF.

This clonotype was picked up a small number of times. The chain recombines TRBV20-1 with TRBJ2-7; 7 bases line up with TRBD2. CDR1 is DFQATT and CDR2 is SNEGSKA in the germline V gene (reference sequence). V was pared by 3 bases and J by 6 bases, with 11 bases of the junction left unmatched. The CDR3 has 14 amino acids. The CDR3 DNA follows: TGCAGTGCTAGGCCCCCGGGAGGACTCTCCGAGCAGTACTTC. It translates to CSARPPGGLSEQYF.

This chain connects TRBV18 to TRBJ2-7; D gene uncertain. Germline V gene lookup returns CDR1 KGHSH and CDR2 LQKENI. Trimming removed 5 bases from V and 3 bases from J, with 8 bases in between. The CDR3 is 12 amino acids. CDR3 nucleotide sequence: TGTGCCAGCTCAACACAGTTCTACGAGCAGTACTTC. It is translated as CASSTQFYEQYF.

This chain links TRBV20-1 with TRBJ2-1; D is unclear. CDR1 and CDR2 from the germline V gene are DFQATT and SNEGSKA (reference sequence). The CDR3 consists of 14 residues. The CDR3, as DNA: TGCAGCTTCAGGAAGGACGCCCTGGGGAATGAGCAGTTCTTC. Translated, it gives CSFRKDALGNEQFF.

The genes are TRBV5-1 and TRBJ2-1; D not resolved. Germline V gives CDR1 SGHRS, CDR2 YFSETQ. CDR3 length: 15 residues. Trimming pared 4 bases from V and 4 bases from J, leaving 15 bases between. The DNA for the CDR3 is TGCGCCAGCAGCGCCAGTCCGACACTTTACAATGAGCAGTTCTTC. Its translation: CASSASPTLYNEQFF. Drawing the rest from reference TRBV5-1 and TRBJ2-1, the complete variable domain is KAGVTQTPRYLIKTRGQQVTLSCSPISGHRSVSWYQQTPGQGLQFLFEYFSETQRNKGNFPGRFSGRQFSNSRSEMNVSTLELGDSALYLCASSASPTLYNEQFFGPGTRLTVL.

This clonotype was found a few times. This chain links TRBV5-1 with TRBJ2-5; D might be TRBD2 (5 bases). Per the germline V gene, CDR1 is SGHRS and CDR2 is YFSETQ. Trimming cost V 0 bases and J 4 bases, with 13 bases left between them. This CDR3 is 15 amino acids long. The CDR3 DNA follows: TGCGCCAGCAGCTTGGGTGGGAGTGTTCGAGAGACCCAGTACTTC. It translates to CASSLGGSVRETQYF.

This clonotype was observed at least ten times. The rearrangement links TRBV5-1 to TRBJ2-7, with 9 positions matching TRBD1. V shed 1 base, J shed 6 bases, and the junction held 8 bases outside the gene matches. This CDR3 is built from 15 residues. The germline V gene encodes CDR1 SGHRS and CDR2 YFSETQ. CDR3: CASSLSLEGQGEQYF. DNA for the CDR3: TGCGCCAGCAGCTTGAGTCTTGAGGGACAGGGCGAGCAGTACTTC.